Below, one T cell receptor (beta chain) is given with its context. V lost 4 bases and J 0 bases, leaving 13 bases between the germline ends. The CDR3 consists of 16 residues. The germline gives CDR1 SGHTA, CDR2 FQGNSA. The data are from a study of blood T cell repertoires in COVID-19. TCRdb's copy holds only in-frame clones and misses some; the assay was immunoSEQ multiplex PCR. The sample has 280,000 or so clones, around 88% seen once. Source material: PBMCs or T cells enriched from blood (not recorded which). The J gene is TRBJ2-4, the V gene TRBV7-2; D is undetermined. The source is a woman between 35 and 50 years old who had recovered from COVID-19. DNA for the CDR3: TGTGCCAGCAGCTCCGGTAGTCAGGTAGCCAAAAACATTCAGTACTTC. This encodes CASSSGSQVAKNIQYF.